This T cell receptor (beta chain) derives from a study of blood T cell repertoires in COVID-19. Whole-study context: Spain, Italy and the United States supplied samples that represented acute and convalescent COVID-19. T cells, B-cell-depleted T cells, or PBMCs provided the cDNA or gDNA that served as material.

In the authors' methods: Amplification of reference gene primers was used by the study to estimate nucleated cell counts. Measured with immunoSEQ multiplex PCR; TCRdb has only the in-frame clones, and not every one. The V and J calls and clone size come from that table; D and trimming were worked out from the DNA. The top ten hold 10% of the sample, which has roughly 82,000 clones, around 80% seen once. The germline gives CDR1 MNHEY, CDR2 SVGAGI. V was clipped by 7 bases and J by 2 bases, with 11 bases between them. This CDR3 is 13 amino acids long. This TCR derives from a man in his sixties with acute or convalescent COVID-19. The chain recombines TRBV6-5 with TRBJ1-2; no clear D gene. Sequenced: peripheral blood. The CDR3 region has the DNA TGTGCCAGCAAAGCAGGTATCAACTATGGCTACACCTTC. Residues: CASKAGINYGYTF.